This T cell receptor (beta chain) was recorded in a study of blood T cells in healthy people across ages. As for the study in general: About one barcoded beta molecule per two T cells came from capture by template switching.

Deletions cut 5 bases from V and 3 bases from J, with 14 bases between. This CDR3 contains 14 residues. Germline V lookup: CDR1 SGHVS, CDR2 FNYEAQ. This clonotype showed up just a few times. The second PCR ran roughly 6 to 11 cycles with a sample-barcoded 5' primer and J-beta primers. MiXCR, applied by TCRdb to the 5' RACE reads, yields one record per CDR3 protein. The sample carries some 860,000 distinct CDR3 sequences, around three fifths recorded once. All donors came from Russia, were Caucasian and healthy, and spanned ages about 6 to 100. Total RNA amounts of at least 6 micrograms were extracted per sample.

The sequence came from a man aged 35-49 years in good health. The chain links TRBV7-6 to TRBJ2-7, with D maybe TRBD2 (5 bases). Sequencing used blood. CDR3: CASSQSTGDYEQYF. CDR3 nucleotides: TGTGCCAGCAGCCAGAGTACCGGGGACTACGAGCAGTACTTC.